This T cell receptor (beta chain) was sequenced in a study of CD8 T cells in ankylosing spondylitis. Study observations and caveats: Ankylosing spondylitis blood appeared to carry a characteristic TCR beta motif of under ten highly homologous variants. According to the report, clones linked to the disease were significantly enriched in matched synovial fluid samples taken from ankylosing spondylitis patients.

Comments on this clonotype: Its antigen is undetermined.

TCRdb reanalysed the 5' RACE reads using MiXCR and keeps one entry per CDR3 protein. Of 220,000 or so distinct CDR3 sequences in the sample, about 17% were seen once. V was clipped by 0 bases and J by 2 bases; unmatched bases: 4. Per the germline V gene, CDR1 is SGHRS and CDR2 is YFSETQ. CDR3 length equals 16 residues. This TCR was sampled from a male donor with ankylosing spondylitis. The chain recombines TRBV5-1 with TRBJ2-1, with 8 positions matching TRBD2. The sequencing sample was made of blood, either unsorted or a sorted T cell fraction (not recorded which). DNA for the CDR3: TGCGCCAGCAGCTTGGTGGACGGGGGGGCCTACAATGAGCAGTTCTTC. It translates to CASSLVDGGAYNEQFF.